One sample yielded the 18 T cell receptor beta chains listed below, sequenced in a study of cytomegalovirus exposure and HLA in healthy donors. Profiling relied on immunoSEQ multiplex PCR, and the TCRdb table lists in-frame clones only, not all of them. This sample carries about 330,000 clones, 75% to 90% of them seen once, and the ten largest clones take over 0.8%. The sequenced material came from PBMCs. These receptors were taken from a woman aged 18 to 35 in good health and CMV-seronegative.

This clone came up once. This chain links TRBV18 with TRBJ2-7; the match to TRBD1 covers 8 bases. CDR1 KGHSH and CDR2 LQKENI come from the germline V gene. V shed 2 bases and J 3 bases; nucleotides not matched to a gene: 3. There are 14 residues in the CDR3. The CDR3 spells CASSPKTGDYEQYF. The DNA for the CDR3 is TGTGCCAGCTCACCAAAGACAGGGGACTACGAGCAGTACTTC.

The chain employs TRBV4-3 and TRBJ2-3; 7 bases map to TRBD2. The CDR3 length is 15 residues. Germline assignment: CDR1 LGHNA and CDR2 YSLEER. V shed 0 bases and J 2 bases; nucleotides not matched to a gene: 2. The DNA for the CDR3 is TGCGCCAGCAGCCAAGAGCGGGAGCCCACAGATACGCAGTATTTT. It yields the protein CASSQEREPTDTQYF.

V usage is TRBV4-1 and J usage is TRBJ1-1, with 8 bases aligning to TRBD1. The V gene's germline CDR1 is MGHRA and CDR2 YSYEKL. V lost 3 bases, J lost 0 bases, and 0 bases stayed unmatched. The CDR3 is 14 residues long. The CDR3 reads CASSQDRVNTEAFF. The CDR3 region has the DNA TGCGCCAGCAGCCAGGACAGGGTGAACACTGAAGCTTTCTTT.

The J gene is TRBJ1-3, the V gene TRBV5-4, with D unclear. The germline V and J ends were trimmed by 3 bases and 7 bases, with 14 bases remaining between them. The CDR3 consists of 14 residues. CDR1 is SGHNT and CDR2 is YYREEE in the germline V gene (reference sequence). The CDR3 protein is CASSSSDFGNTIYF. CDR3 nucleotides: TGTGCCAGCAGCTCGTCCGACTTCGGGAACACCATATATTTT.

This clone was counted only a few times. The chain uses TRBV13 and TRBJ1-1, with D possibly TRBD1 on 5 matching bases. The CDR3 totals 16 residues. The germline V gene has CDR1 PRHDT and CDR2 FYEKMQ (reference sequence). Trimming took 2 bases from V and 5 from J, leaving 18 bases between them. The CDR3 is CASSLRRSGGLTEAFF. For the CDR3, the DNA is TGTGCCAGCAGCTTACGTAGGTCGGGGGGGTTGACTGAAGCTTTCTTT.

CDR3 DNA: TGTGCCAGCAGCTTAGAAGGACAGGCGAACACTGAAGCTTTCTTT. This gives the protein CASSLEGQANTEAFF. The chain joins TRBV7-3 to TRBJ1-1, with 7 bases identical to TRBD1. The CDR3 covers 15 residues. Germline V gene sequence: CDR1 SGHTA, CDR2 FQGTGA. The trim removed 2 bases at V and 1 base at J, leaving 4 bases unmatched.

The genes are TRBV6-5 and TRBJ2-5, with TRBD1 matching over 10 bases. This CDR3 region has 14 residues. The junction had 6 bases not matched to a gene; V was cut back by 6 bases and J by 5 bases. Germline V gives CDR1 MNHEY, CDR2 SVGAGI. The CDR3 sequence is CASRRQGAGETQYF. The CDR3 DNA is TGTGCCAGCAGGCGACAGGGGGCCGGGGAGACCCAGTACTTC.

The chain has TRBV11-3 and TRBJ2-1; 10 bases map to TRBD2. This CDR3 spans 17 amino acids. Germline-derived CDR1 and CDR2 are SGHNT and YENEEA. Unmatched junction bases numbered 9, after V lost 0 bases and J lost 7 bases. CDR3 loop: CASSLDSAAGGRNEQFF. The CDR3 nucleotides are TGTGCCAGCAGCTTAGATTCGGCAGCGGGAGGGCGAAATGAGCAGTTCTTC.

This clone was seen once. The chain joins TRBV4-2 to TRBJ2-1, with 10 bases that match TRBD2. After removal of 0 bases from V and 4 bases from J, the junction contained 6 bases not matched to a gene. There are 17 residues in the CDR3. Per germline, CDR1 LGHNA and CDR2 YNFKEQ. CDR3 residues: CASSQEAPGLAYNEQFF. DNA of the CDR3: TGTGCCAGCAGCCAAGAGGCCCCGGGACTAGCGTACAATGAGCAGTTCTTC.

This rearrangement joins TRBV7-2 to TRBJ1-1; the D gene is possibly TRBD1 (5 bases). The V gene's germline CDR1 is SGHTA and CDR2 FQGNSA. V was shortened by 1 base and J by 0 bases, with 15 bases between the two germline ends. The CDR3 is 17 residues long. The CDR3 loop is CASSLVGQGAVNTEAFF. The CDR3 DNA sequence: TGTGCCAGCAGCTTAGTAGGACAAGGGGCGGTGAACACTGAAGCTTTCTTT.

This clone has only one observation. V usage is TRBV5-1 and J usage is TRBJ1-2; 10 bases map to TRBD1. V lost 4 bases, J lost 4 bases, and 7 bases stayed unmatched. From germline, CDR1 is SGHRS and CDR2 YFSETQ. This CDR3 comprises 15 residues. This CDR3 is CASSEGQGPAYGYTF. In nucleotides, the CDR3 is TGCGCCAGCAGCGAGGGACAGGGGCCTGCCTATGGCTACACCTTC.

The V gene is TRBV7-4, the J gene TRBJ1-5, with TRBD1 identical over 10 bases. The CDR3 totals 19 residues. The trim removed 3 bases at V and 0 bases at J, leaving 11 bases unmatched. CDR1 is SGHVT, CDR2 SQSDAQ, per germline. This CDR3 reads CASSFRCRDRGASNQPQHF. Here the CDR3 DNA reads TGTGCCAGCAGCTTCCGTTGCCGGGACAGGGGAGCTAGCAATCAGCCCCAGCATTTT.

This sequence joins TRBV9 and TRBJ2-1; D not resolved. The CDR3 has 13 residues. Germline loops: CDR1 SGDLS, CDR2 YYNGEE. The V end was cut by 2 bases, the J end by 2 bases, with 5 bases between. The CDR3 protein is CASSVSTYNEQFF. As DNA, the CDR3 is TGTGCCAGCAGCGTCAGTACCTACAATGAGCAGTTCTTC. The variable domain in full, completed from reference TRBV9 and TRBJ2-1, reads DSGVTQTPKHLITATGQRVTLRCSPRSGDLSVYWYQQSLDQGLQFLIQYYNGEERAKGNILERFSAQQFPDLHSELNLSSLELGDSALYFCASSVSTYNEQFFGPGTRLTVL.

The chain joins TRBV5-1 to TRBJ2-2; D remains unclear. Trimming shortened V by 5 bases and J by 0 bases, and 8 bases separated the two germline ends. CDR1 is SGHRS, CDR2 YFSETQ, per germline. CDR3 length: 14 amino acids. CDR3 protein: CASSTRTNTGELFF. In nucleotides, the CDR3 is TGCGCCAGCAGTACTCGTACGAACACCGGGGAGCTGTTTTTT.

The CDR3 bases are TGTGCCAGCAGCTTGCGACTAGCGGGATCGGGTGAGCAGTTCTTC. Translation: CASSLRLAGSGEQFF. The J gene is TRBJ2-1, the V gene TRBV7-3, with 11 bases lining up with TRBD2. The V segment lost 3 bases and the J segment 9 bases; nucleotides outside the gene matches: 7. Germline V gene lookup returns CDR1 SGHTA and CDR2 FQGTGA. This CDR3 has 15 residues.

The chain combines TRBV7-2 with TRBJ1-5; D gene uncertain. With 4 bases removed from V and 1 base from J, the gap between germline ends came to 11 bases. Germline V gene sequence: CDR1 SGHTA, CDR2 FQGNSA. The CDR3 has 15 residues. CDR3 protein: CASSSSIGSNQPQHF. The CDR3 DNA is TGTGCCAGCAGCTCCTCCATCGGGAGCAATCAGCCCCAGCATTTT.

This clone was detected only a few times. The chain is built from TRBV5-1 and TRBJ2-7; possible D gene TRBD2, 7 bases. Trimming stripped 1 base from V and 5 bases from J, with 10 bases between. Germline CDR1 is SGHRS and CDR2 is YFSETQ. The length of the CDR3 is 13 residues. As DNA, the CDR3 is TGCGCCAGCAGCTTGCAGCGGGACAACGAGCAGTACTTC. This encodes CASSLQRDNEQYF.

Note on this clone: Additional DNA sequences in this sample encode the identical CDR3. The rearrangement joins TRBV19 to TRBJ1-5; D remains unclear. Germline V gene lookup returns CDR1 LNHDA and CDR2 SQIVND (reference sequence). Trimming removed 4 bases from V and 5 bases from J, with 9 bases in between. This CDR3 region has 13 residues. In nucleotides, the CDR3 is TGTGCCAGTAGTAGAGACCGTGATCAGCCCCAGCATTTT. The encoded protein is CASSRDRDQPQHF.